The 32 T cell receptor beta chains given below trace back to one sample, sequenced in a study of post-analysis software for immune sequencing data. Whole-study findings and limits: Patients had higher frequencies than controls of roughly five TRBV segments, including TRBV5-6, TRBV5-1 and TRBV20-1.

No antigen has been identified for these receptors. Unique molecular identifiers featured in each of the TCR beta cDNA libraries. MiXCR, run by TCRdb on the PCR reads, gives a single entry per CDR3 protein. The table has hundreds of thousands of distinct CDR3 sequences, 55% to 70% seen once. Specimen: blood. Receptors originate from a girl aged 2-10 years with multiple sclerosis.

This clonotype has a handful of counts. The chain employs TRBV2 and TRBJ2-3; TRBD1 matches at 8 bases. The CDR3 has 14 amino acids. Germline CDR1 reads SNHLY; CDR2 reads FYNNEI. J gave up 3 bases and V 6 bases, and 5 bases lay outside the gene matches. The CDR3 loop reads CASRQGALTDTQYF. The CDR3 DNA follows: TGTGCCAGCAGGCAGGGGGCTTTAACAGATACGCAGTATTTT. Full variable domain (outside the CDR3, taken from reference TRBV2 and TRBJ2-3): EPEVTQTPSHQVTQMGQEVILRCVPISNHLYFYWYRQILGQKVEFLVSFYNNEISEKSEIFDDQFSVERPDGSNFTLKIRSTKLEDSAMYFCASRQGALTDTQYFGPGTRLTVL.

The CDR3 region is CATSRAQRGNEQYF. DNA of the CDR3: TGTGCCACCAGCAGAGCCCAGCGCGGGAACGAGCAGTACTTC. This sequence joins TRBV15 and TRBJ2-7; D possibly corresponds to TRBD2 (6 bases). Germline CDR1 reads LNHNV; CDR2 reads YYDKDF (reference sequence). The CDR3 length is 14 residues. Deletions cut 1 base from V and 5 bases from J, with 12 bases between.

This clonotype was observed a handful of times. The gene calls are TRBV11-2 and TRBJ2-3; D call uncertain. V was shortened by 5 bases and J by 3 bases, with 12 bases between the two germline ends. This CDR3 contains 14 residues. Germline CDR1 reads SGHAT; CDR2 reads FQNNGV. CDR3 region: CASSLVYSTDTQYF. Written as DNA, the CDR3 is TGTGCCAGCAGCCTTGTATACTCAACAGATACGCAGTATTTT.

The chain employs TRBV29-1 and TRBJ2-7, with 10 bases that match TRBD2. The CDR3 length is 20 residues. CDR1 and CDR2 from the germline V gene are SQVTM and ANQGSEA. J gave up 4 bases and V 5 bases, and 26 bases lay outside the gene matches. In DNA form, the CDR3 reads TGCAGCGTTCGGCGCGGGTCGGGTAGGTTAGCGGGAGGTAGGGGGTACGAGCAGTACTTC. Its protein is CSVRRGSGRLAGGRGYEQYF.

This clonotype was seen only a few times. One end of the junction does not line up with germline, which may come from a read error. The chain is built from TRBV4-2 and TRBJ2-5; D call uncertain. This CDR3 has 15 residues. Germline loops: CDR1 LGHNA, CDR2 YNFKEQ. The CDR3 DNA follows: TGTGCCAGCAGCCAAGATAGGGCCGACCAAGAGACCCGGTACTTC. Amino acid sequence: CASSQDRADQETRYF.

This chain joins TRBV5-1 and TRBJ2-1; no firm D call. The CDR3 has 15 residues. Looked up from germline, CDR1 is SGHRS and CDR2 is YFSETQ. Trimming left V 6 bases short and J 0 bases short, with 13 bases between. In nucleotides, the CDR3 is TGCGCCAGCACCCTAAGTGGGGACTCCTACAATGAGCAGTTCTTC. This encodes CASTLSGDSYNEQFF.

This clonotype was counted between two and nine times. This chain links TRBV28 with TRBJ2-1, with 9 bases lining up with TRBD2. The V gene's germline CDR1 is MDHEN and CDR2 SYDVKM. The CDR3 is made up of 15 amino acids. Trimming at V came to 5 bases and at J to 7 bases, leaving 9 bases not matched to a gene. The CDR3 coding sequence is TGTGCCAGCAGTGGTCATAGCGGGAGCGGTAATGAGCAGTTCTTC. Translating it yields CASSGHSGSGNEQFF.

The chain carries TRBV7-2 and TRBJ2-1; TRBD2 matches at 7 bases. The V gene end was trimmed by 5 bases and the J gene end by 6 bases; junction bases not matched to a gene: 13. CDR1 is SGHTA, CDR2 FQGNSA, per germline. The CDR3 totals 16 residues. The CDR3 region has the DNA TGTGCCAGCAGCCTAACCAGAGGACTAGACGGCAATGAGCAGTTCTTC. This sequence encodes CASSLTRGLDGNEQFF.

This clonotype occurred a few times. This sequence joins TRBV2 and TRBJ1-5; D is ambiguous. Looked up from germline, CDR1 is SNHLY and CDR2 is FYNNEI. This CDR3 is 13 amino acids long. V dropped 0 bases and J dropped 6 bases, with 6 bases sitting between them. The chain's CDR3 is CASSEAGIQPQHF. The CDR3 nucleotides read TGTGCCAGCAGTGAAGCGGGCATTCAGCCCCAGCATTTT.

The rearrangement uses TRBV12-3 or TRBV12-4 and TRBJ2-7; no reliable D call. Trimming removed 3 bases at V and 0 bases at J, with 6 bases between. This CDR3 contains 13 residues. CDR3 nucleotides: TGTGCCAGCAGTTTGCACACCTCCTACGAGCAGTACTTC. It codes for CASSLHTSYEQYF.

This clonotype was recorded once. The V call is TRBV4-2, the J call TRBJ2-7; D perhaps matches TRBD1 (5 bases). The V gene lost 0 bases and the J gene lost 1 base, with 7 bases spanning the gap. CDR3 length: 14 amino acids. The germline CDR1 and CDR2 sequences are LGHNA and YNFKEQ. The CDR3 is CASSQDRVSYEQYF. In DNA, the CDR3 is TGTGCCAGCAGCCAAGACAGGGTTTCCTACGAGCAGTACTTC.

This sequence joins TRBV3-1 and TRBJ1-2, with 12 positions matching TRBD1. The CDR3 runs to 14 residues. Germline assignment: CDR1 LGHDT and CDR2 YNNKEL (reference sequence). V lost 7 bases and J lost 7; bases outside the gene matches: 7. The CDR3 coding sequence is TGTGCCAGCACCCGGGACAGGGGGCAAACTGGCTACACCTTC. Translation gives CASTRDRGQTGYTF.

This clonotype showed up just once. The CDR3 here is CASRGGAETQYF. CDR3 nucleotide sequence: TGTGCCAGCAGGGGTGGGGCAGAGACCCAGTACTTC. This rearrangement joins TRBV12-3 or TRBV12-4 to TRBJ2-7; a possible D gene is TRBD1 (5 bases). The J call is in doubt because the DNA end fits TRBJ2-5 better. The CDR3 runs to 12 residues.

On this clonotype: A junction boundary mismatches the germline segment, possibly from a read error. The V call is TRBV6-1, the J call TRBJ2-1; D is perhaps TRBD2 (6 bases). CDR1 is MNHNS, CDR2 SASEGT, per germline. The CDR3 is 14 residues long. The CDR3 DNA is TGTGCCAGCAGGGAAGCGGGCTCCTACAATGAGCAGTTCTTC. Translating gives CASREAGSYNEQFF.

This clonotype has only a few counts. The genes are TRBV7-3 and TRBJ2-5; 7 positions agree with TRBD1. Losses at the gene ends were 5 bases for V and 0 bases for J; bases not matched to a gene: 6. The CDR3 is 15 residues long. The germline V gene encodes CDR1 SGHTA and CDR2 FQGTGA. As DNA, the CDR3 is TGTGCCAGCAGCCCCTCGGGACAGAACCAAGAGACCCAGTACTTC. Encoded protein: CASSPSGQNQETQYF. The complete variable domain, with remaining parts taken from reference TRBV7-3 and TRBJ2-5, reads GAGVSQTPSNKVTEKGKYVELRCDPISGHTALYWYRQSLGQGPEFLIYFQGTGAADDSGLPNDRFFAVRPEGSVSTLKIQRTERGDSAVYLCASSPSGQNQETQYFGPGTRLLVL.

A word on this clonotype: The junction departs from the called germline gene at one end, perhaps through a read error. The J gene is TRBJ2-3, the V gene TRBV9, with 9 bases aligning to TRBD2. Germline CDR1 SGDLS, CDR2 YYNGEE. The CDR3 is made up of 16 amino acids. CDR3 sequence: CASSVAGGRGADTQYF. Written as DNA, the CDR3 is TGTGCTAGCAGCGTAGCGGGCGGGAGGGGCGCAGATACGCAGTATTTT.

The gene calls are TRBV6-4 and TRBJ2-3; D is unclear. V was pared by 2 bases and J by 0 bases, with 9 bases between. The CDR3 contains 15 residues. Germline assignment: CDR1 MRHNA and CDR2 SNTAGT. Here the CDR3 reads CASSDIFTSTDTQYF. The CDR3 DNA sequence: TGTGCCAGCAGTGACATTTTCACGAGCACAGATACGCAGTATTTT.

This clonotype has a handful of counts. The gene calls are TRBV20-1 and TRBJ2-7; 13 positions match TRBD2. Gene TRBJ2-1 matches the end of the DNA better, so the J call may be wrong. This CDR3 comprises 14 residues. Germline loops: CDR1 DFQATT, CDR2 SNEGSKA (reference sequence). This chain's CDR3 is CSALRLAGGNEQFF. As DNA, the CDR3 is TGCAGTGCTCTCCGACTAGCGGGGGGTAATGAGCAGTTCTTC.

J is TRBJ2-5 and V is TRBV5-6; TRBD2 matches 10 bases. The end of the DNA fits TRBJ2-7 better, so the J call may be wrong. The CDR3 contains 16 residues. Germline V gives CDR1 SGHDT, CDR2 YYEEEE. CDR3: CASTRTSGWTTYEQYF. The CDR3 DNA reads TGTGCCAGCACCCGGACTAGCGGATGGACTACCTACGAGCAGTACTTC.

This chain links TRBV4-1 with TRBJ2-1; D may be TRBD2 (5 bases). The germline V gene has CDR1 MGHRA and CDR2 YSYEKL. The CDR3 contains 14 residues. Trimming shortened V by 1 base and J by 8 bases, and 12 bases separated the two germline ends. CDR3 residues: CASSQVSGEDEQFF. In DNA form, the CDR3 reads TGCGCCAGCAGCCAAGTGTCCGGGGAAGATGAGCAGTTCTTC.

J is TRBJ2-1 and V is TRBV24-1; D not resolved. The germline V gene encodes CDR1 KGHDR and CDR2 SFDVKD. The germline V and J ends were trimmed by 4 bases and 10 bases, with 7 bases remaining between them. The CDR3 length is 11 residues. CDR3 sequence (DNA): TGTGCCACCAGTGACCGCCAAGAGCAGTTCTTC. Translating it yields CATSDRQEQFF.

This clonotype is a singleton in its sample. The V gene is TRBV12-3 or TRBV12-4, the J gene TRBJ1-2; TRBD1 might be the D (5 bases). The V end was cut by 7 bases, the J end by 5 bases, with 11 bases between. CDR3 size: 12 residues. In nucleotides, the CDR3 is TGTGCCAGCATGGCGGGGGGGTATGGCTACACCTTC. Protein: CASMAGGYGYTF.

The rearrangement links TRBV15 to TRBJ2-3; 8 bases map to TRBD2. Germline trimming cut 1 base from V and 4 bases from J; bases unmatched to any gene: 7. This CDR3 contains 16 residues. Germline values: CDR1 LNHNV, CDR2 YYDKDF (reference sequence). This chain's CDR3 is CATSRGQLAAADTQYF. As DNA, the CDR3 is TGTGCCACCAGCAGAGGGCAACTAGCGGCCGCAGATACGCAGTATTTT.

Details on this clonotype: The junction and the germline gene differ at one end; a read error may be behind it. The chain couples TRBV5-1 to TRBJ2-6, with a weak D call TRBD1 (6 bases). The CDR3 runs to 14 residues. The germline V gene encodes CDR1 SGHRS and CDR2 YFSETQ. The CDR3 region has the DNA TGTGCCAGCAGTCTGGGGACAGGGGCCAACGTCCTGACTTTC. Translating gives CASSLGTGANVLTF.

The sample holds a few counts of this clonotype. CDR3 region: CSVDGTGFLDNEQFF. DNA for the CDR3: TGCAGCGTTGATGGGACAGGGTTCTTGGACAATGAGCAGTTCTTC. The V gene is TRBV29-1, the J gene TRBJ2-1; TRBD1 aligns across 9 bases. Germline CDR1 SQVTM, CDR2 ANQGSEA. Germline trimming cut 3 bases from V and 5 bases from J; bases unmatched to any gene: 8. The CDR3 covers 15 residues.

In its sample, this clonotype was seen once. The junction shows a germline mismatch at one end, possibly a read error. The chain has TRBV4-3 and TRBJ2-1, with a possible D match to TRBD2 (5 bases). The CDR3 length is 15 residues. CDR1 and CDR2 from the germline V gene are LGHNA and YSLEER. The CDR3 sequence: CASSQLAYSHNEQFF. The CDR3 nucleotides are TGCGCCAGCAGCCAACTAGCTTACTCCCACAATGAGCAGTTCTTC.

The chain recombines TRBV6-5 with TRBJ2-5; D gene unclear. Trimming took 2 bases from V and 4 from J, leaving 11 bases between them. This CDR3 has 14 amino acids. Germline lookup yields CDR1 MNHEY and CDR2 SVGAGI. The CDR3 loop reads CASSYPTIGETQYF. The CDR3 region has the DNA TGTGCCAGCAGTTACCCGACGATTGGAGAGACCCAGTACTTC.

In DNA form, the CDR3 reads TGCGCCAGCAGCTTGGCACCTGGGAACTATGGCTACACCTTC. Translation gives CASSLAPGNYGYTF. The chain employs TRBV5-1 and TRBJ1-2; D is ambiguous. V gave up 0 bases and J gave up 2 bases, with 8 bases separating them. Germline values: CDR1 SGHRS, CDR2 YFSETQ. The length of the CDR3 is 14 residues.

The CDR3 protein is CASSVIGTGTYEQYF. CDR3 coding DNA: TGTGCCAGCAGCGTAATTGGGACAGGGACCTACGAGCAGTACTTC. This chain connects TRBV14 to TRBJ2-7; 9 bases match TRBD1. The germline gives CDR1 SGHDN, CDR2 FVKESK. V lost 5 bases, J lost 2 bases, and 7 bases stayed unmatched. This CDR3 spans 15 amino acids.

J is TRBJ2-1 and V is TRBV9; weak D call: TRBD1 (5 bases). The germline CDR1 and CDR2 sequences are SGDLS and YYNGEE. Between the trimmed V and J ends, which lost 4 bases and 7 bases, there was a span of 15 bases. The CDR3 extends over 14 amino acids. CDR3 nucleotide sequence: TGTGCCAGCAGCCATTTATCCTCAGGGAATGAGCAGTTCTTC. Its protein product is CASSHLSSGNEQFF.

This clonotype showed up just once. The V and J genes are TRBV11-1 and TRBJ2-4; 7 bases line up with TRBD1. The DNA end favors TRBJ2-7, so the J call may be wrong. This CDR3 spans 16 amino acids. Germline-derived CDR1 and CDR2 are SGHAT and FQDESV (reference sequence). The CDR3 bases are TGTGCCAGCAGCTACCAGGGACAGACGCCTGGGTACGAGCAGTACTTC. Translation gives CASSYQGQTPGYEQYF.

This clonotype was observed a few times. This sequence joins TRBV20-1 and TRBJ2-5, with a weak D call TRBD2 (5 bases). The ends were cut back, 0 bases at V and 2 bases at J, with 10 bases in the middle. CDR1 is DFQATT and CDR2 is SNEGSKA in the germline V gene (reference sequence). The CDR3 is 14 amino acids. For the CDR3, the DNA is TGCAGTGCTAGAGATTTCCCGGGGCAAGAGACCCAGTACTTC. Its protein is CSARDFPGQETQYF.